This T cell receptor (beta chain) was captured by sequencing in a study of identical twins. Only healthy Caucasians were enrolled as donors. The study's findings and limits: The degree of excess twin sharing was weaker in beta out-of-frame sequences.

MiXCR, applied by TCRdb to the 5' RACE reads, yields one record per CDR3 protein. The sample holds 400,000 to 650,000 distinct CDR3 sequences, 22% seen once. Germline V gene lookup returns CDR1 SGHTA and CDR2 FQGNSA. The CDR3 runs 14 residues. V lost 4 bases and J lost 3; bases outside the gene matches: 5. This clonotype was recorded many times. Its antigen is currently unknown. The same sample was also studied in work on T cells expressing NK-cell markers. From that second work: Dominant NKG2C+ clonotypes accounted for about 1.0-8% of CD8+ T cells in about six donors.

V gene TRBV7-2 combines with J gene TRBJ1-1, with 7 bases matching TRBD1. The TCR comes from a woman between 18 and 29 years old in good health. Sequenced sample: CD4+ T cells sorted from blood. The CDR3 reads CASSSGQPYTEAFF. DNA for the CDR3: TGTGCCAGCAGCTCGGGACAGCCTTACACTGAAGCTTTCTTT.